What follows are 14 T cell receptor beta chains derived from one specimen sequenced in a study of cytomegalovirus exposure and HLA in healthy donors. The PCR had 60 Vbeta and 13 Jbeta primers. TCRdb's table, derived via immunoSEQ multiplex PCR, lists solely in-frame clones and lacks some. The data hold roughly 34,000 clones, with approximately 67% observed a single time. Sequenced material: PBMCs. The source is a man in his forties in good health and CMV-seropositive.

This clone was recorded only once. This chain links TRBV11-2 with TRBJ2-1; D gene unclear. Germline CDR1 reads SGHAT; CDR2 reads FQNNGV. V lost 2 bases to trimming and J lost 6 bases, with 11 bases between them. CDR3 length equals 14 residues. CDR3 nucleotide sequence: TGTGCCAGCAGCTTATACGTCTCCGGCAATGAGCAGTTCTTC. Its translation is CASSLYVSGNEQFF.

The rearrangement joins TRBV2 to TRBJ2-5; 10 bases agree with TRBD2. J lost 5 bases, V lost 5 bases, and 8 bases had no gene match. The CDR3 spans 15 residues. CDR1 and CDR2 (germline): SNHLY, FYNNEI. The CDR3 coding sequence is TGTGCCAGCAGTCAACAGCGGACTAGCGGTGAGACCCAGTACTTC. Translation gives CASSQQRTSGETQYF. The whole variable domain, remainder taken from reference TRBV2 and TRBJ2-5, is EPEVTQTPSHQVTQMGQEVILRCVPISNHLYFYWYRQILGQKVEFLVSFYNNEISEKSEIFDDQFSVERPDGSNFTLKIRSTKLEDSAMYFCASSQQRTSGETQYFGPGTRLLVL.

CDR3 amino acids: CASSFRLAGGPAQGTQYF. In nucleotides, the CDR3 is TGTGCCAGCAGTTTTCGGCTAGCGGGGGGGCCTGCACAAGGTACGCAGTATTTT. This rearrangement joins TRBV27 to TRBJ2-3, with 12 bases fitting TRBD2. CDR1 is MNHEY and CDR2 is SMNVEV in the germline V gene (reference sequence). The CDR3 totals 18 residues. The junction had 15 bases not matched to a gene; V was cut back by 3 bases and J by 8 bases.

The chain has TRBV27 and TRBJ2-2, with 9 nucleotides matching TRBD1. Germline V CDR1 and CDR2: MNHEY, SMNVEV (reference sequence). The CDR3 has 14 residues. With V trimmed by 4 bases and J by 4 bases, 1 base remained unmatched. Here the CDR3 reads CASSWTGVTGELFF. CDR3 in DNA: TGTGCCAGCAGTTGGACAGGGGTCACCGGGGAGCTGTTTTTT.

The rearrangement links TRBV7-2 to TRBJ1-1; D remains ambiguous. V was pared by 1 base and J by 1 base, with 10 bases between. Germline V gene sequence: CDR1 SGHTA, CDR2 FQGNSA. The CDR3 sequence is 15 residues long. CDR3 sequence (DNA): TGTGCCAGCAGCTTAGAAGCTGGCGGGAACACTGAAGCTTTCTTT. As protein: CASSLEAGGNTEAFF.

The J gene is TRBJ2-7, the V gene TRBV6-6, with 12 positions matching TRBD2. Germline V lookup: CDR1 MNHNY, CDR2 SVGAGI (reference sequence). J lost 6 bases, V lost 7 bases, and 7 bases had no gene match. CDR3 size: 14 residues. The CDR3 nucleotides read TGTGCCAGCACCCTACTAGCGGGGGGTAGCGAGCAGTACTTC. Translated: CASTLLAGGSEQYF.

The genes are TRBV20-1 and TRBJ2-1; D is unclear. Germline lookup yields CDR1 DFQATT and CDR2 SNEGSKA (reference sequence). This CDR3 has 10 residues. Trimming removed 6 bases at V and 5 bases at J, with 5 bases between. For the CDR3, the DNA is TGCAGTGCCTTTAACAATGAGCAGTTCTTC. This encodes CSAFNNEQFF.

The genes are TRBV25-1 and TRBJ2-1; D uncertain. V gave up 3 bases and J gave up 0 bases, with 6 bases separating them. The CDR3 is made up of 14 amino acids. Per germline, CDR1 MGHDK and CDR2 SYGVNS. The CDR3 loop is CASSEHGSYNEQFF. The CDR3 bases are TGTGCCAGCAGTGAGCACGGCTCCTACAATGAGCAGTTCTTC.

V and J are TRBV9 and TRBJ2-7, with D possibly being TRBD1 (5 bases). The V and J ends lost 3 bases and 3 bases respectively, with 10 bases between them. Germline loops: CDR1 SGDLS, CDR2 YYNGEE. The CDR3 extends over 13 amino acids. CDR3 in amino acids: CASSADIHYEQYF. In DNA, the CDR3 is TGTGCCAGCAGCGCGGACATCCACTACGAGCAGTACTTC.

This chain links TRBV6-6 with TRBJ2-4, with 9 bases lining up with TRBD2. With V trimmed by 0 bases and J by 3 bases, 3 bases remained unmatched. The CDR3 consists of 16 residues. Germline-derived CDR1 and CDR2 are MNHNY and SVGAGI (reference sequence). CDR3 nucleotide sequence: TGTGCCAGCAGTTACTCGGGTAGCGGGAGCAAAAACATTCAGTACTTC. This encodes CASSYSGSGSKNIQYF.

The chain recombines TRBV7-6 with TRBJ2-7; 7 bases align to TRBD1. Germline loops: CDR1 SGHVS, CDR2 FNYEAQ. V shed 5 bases and J 5 bases; nucleotides not matched to a gene: 12. The length of the CDR3 is 15 residues. The chain's CDR3 is CASSHWTGSRHEQYF. CDR3 in DNA: TGTGCCAGCAGCCACTGGACAGGTTCGAGACACGAGCAGTACTTC.

In the case of this clone: Relative to the germline gene, one junction end is altered; a read error may explain this. The sample has other DNA sequences that encode this CDR3 too. V is TRBV6-5 and J is TRBJ2-1; TRBD2 is a possible D gene (6 bases). CDR1 and CDR2 (germline): MNHEY, SVGAGI. CDR3 size: 15 residues. The CDR3, as DNA: TGTGCCAGCAGTTACGGGGGGAGCTCCTATAATGAGCAGTTCTTC. Protein product: CASSYGGSSYNEQFF.

The chain has TRBV6-5 and TRBJ2-3, with TRBD1 identical over 7 bases. This CDR3 contains 15 residues. Germline CDR1 and CDR2: MNHEY and SVGAGI. The ends lost 4 bases at V and 1 base at J; junction bases unmatched: 5. CDR3 sequence: CASSSWTGRTDTQYF. Here the CDR3 DNA reads TGTGCCAGCAGTTCTTGGACAGGCCGCACAGATACGCAGTATTTT.

The chain uses TRBV27 and TRBJ2-7; 12 bases agree with TRBD1. CDR1 and CDR2 (germline): MNHEY, SMNVEV (reference sequence). The CDR3 covers 15 residues. The V segment lost 1 base and the J segment 7 bases; nucleotides outside the gene matches: 5. CDR3 sequence: CASSLLGQGAWEQYF. CDR3 sequence (DNA): TGTGCCAGCAGTTTATTGGGACAGGGGGCGTGGGAGCAGTACTTC.